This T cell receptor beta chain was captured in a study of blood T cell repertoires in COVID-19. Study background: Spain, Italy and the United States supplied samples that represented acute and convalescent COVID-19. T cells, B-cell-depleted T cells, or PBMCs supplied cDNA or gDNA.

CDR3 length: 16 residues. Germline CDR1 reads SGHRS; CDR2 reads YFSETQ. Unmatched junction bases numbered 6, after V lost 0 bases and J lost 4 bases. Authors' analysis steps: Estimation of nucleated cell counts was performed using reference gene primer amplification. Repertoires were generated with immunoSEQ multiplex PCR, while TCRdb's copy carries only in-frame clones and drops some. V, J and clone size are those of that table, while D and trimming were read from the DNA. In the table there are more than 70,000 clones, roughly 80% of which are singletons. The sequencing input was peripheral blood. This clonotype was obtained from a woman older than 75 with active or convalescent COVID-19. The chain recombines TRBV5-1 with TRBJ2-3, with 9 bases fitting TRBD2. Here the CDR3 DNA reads TGCGCCAGCAGCTTGGTGGGTAGCGGGAGTGCAGATACGCAGTATTTT. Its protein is CASSLVGSGSADTQYF.